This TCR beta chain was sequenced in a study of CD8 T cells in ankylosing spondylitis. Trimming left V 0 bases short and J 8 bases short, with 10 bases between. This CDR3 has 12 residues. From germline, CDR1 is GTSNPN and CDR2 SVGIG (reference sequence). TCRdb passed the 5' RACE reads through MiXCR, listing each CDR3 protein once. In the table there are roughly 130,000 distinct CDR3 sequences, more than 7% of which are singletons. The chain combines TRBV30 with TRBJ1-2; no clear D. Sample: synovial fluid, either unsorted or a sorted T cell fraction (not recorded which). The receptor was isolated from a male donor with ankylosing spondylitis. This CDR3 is CAWSVGRLGYTF. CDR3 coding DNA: TGTGCCTGGAGTGTAGGGAGGCTCGGCTACACCTTC. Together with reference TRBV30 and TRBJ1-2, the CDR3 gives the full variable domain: SQTIHQWPATLVQPVGSPLSLECTVEGTSNPNLYWYRQAAGRGLQLLFYSVGIGQISSEVPQNLSASRPQDRQFILSSKKLLLSDSGFYLCAWSVGRLGYTFGSGTRLTVV.